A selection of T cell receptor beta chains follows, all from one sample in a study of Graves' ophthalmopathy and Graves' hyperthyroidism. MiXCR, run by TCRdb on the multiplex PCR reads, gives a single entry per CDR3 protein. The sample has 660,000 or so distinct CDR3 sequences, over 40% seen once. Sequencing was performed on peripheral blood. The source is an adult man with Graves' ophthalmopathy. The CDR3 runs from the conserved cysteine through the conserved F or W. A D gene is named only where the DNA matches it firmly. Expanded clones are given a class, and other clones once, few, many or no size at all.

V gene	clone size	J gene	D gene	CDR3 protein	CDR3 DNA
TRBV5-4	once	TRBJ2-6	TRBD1	CASSPPQGASVLTF	TGTGCCAGCAGCCCACCACAGGGGGCCAGCGTCCTGACTTTC
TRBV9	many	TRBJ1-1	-	CASSVSWQNTEAFF	TGTGCCAGCAGCGTTAGTTGGCAGAACACTGAAGCTTTCTTT
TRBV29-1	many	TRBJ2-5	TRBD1	CSVELTGGGETQYF	TGCAGCGTTGAGCTTACAGGGGGAGGCGAGACCCAGTACTTC
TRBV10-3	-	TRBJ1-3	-	CAISEGQLVGNTIYF	TGTGCCATCAGTGAGGGACAGCTAGTGGGCAACACCATATATTTT
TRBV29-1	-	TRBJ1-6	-	CSVDGENSPLHF	TGCAGCGTTGACGGGGAGAATTCACCCCTCCACTTT
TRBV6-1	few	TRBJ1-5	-	CASSYRMLGNQPQHF	TGTGCCAGCAGTTACAGGATGTTGGGGAATCAGCCCCAGCATTTT
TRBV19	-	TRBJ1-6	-	CASSEGRESPLHF	TGTGCCAGTAGTGAGGGTAGGGAATCACCCCTCCACTTT
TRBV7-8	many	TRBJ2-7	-	CASSLAQGRYEQYF	TGTGCCAGCAGCTTAGCCCAGGGGAGGTACGAGCAGTACTTC
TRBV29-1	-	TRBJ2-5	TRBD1	CSVTGGRETQYF	TGCAGCGTCACAGGGGGCAGAGAGACCCAGTACTTC
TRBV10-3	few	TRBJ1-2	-	CASSSGQNADYGYTF	TGTGCCAGCAGTTCCGGACAGAATGCCGACTATGGCTACACCTTC
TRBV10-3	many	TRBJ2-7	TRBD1	CASSPGQGAPNEQYF	TGTGCCAGCAGCCCCGGACAGGGGGCGCCTAACGAGCAGTACTTC
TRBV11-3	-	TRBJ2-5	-	CASSLRAQGRWYQETQYF	TGTGCCAGCAGCCTCAGAGCACAGGGACGGTGGTACCAAGAGACCCAGTACTTC
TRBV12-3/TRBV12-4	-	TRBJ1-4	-	CASSFGEGVLFF	TGTGCCAGCAGTTTTGGGGAGGGAGTACTGTTTTTT
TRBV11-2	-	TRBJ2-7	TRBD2	CASSPLSGATSYEQYF	TGTGCCAGCAGTCCCTTGAGCGGGGCGACCTCTTACGAGCAGTACTTC
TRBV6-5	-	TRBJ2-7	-	CASSYSAGYEQYF	TGTGCCAGCAGTTACTCCGCTGGCTACGAGCAGTACTTC
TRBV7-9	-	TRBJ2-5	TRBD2	CASSYTSGRETRYF	TGTGCCAGCAGCTATACTAGCGGACGAGAGACCCGGTACTTC
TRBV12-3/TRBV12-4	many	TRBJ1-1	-	CASSLFGLETEAFF	TGTGCCAGCAGTTTATTCGGGCTGGAGACTGAAGCTTTCTTT
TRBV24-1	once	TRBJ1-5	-	CATSYLGRGDQPQHF	TGTGCCACCAGTTACCTGGGCAGGGGTGATCAGCCCCAGCATTTT
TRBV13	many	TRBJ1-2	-	CASTGRYNYGYTF	TGTGCCAGCACGGGCAGGTATAACTATGGCTACACCTTC
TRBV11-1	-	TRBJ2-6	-	CASRLGQQGLTGANVLTF	TGTGCCAGCCGCTTAGGGCAGCAGGGGCTAACTGGGGCCAACGTCCTGACTTTC
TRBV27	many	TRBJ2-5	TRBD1	CASRQIGVRDRAWETQYF	TGTGCCAGCCGTCAGATCGGGGTTCGGGACAGGGCTTGGGAGACCCAGTACTTC
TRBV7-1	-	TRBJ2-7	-	CASSVEGAAYEQYF	TGTGCCAGCAGCGTTGAAGGGGCAGCCTACGAGCAGTACTTC
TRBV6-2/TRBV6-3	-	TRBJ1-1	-	CASSKTEWITEAFF	TGTGCCAGCAGTAAGACAGAATGGATCACTGAAGCTTTCTTT
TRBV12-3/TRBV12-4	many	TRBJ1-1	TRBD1	CASSLEGAGRDTEAFF	TGTGCCAGCAGTTTAGAGGGGGCAGGGAGGGACACTGAAGCTTTCTTT
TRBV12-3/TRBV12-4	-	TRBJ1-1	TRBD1	CASSANDRVGTEAFF	TGTGCCAGCAGTGCAAACGACAGGGTGGGCACTGAAGCTTTCTTT
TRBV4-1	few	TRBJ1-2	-	CASSQENRAYGYTF	TGCGCCAGCAGCCAAGAAAACAGAGCCTATGGCTACACCTTC
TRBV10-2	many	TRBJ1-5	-	CASSESRGVSNQPQHF	TGCGCCAGCAGTGAGTCGAGGGGGGTGAGCAATCAGCCCCAGCATTTT
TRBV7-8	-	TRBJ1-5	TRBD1	CASSPSTGGREQHF	TGTGCCAGCAGCCCGTCGACAGGGGGCAGGGAGCAGCATTTT
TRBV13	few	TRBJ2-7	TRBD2	CASRDSGSHNEQYF	TGTGCCAGCCGAGATAGCGGGAGCCACAACGAGCAGTACTTC
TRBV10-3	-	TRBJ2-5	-	CAINEGLEGETQYF	TGTGCCATCAACGAGGGGCTCGAGGGAGAGACCCAGTACTTC
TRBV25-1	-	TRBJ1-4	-	CTSSQDWGAGEKLFF	TGTACCAGCAGCCAAGACTGGGGGGCAGGCGAAAAACTGTTTTTT
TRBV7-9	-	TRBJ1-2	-	CASSPGADGGYTF	TGCGCCAGCAGCCCTGGTGCGGACGGGGGCTACACCTTC
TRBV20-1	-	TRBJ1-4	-	CSARRSGASNEKLFF	TGCAGTGCTAGACGATCCGGGGCTTCTAATGAAAAACTGTTTTTT
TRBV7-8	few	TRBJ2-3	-	CASSLGGSTNTQYF	TGTGCCAGCAGCTTAGGAGGATCAACGAATACGCAGTATTTT
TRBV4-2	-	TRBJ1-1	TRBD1	CASSQAGTGLYTEAFF	TGTGCCAGCAGCCAGGCCGGGACAGGGCTATACACTGAAGCTTTCTTT
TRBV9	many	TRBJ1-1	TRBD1	CASSSGQGADTEAFF	TGTGCCAGCAGCTCGGGACAGGGGGCCGACACTGAAGCTTTCTTT
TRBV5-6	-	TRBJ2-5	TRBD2	CASSLFGTSGETQYF	TGTGCCAGCAGCTTGTTTGGGACTAGCGGGGAGACCCAGTACTTC
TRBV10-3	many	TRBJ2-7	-	CAISERTEQYF	TGTGCCATCAGTGAGCGGACAGAGCAGTACTTC
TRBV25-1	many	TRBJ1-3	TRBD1	CASSATGGVGNTIYF	TGTGCCAGCAGTGCAACAGGGGGCGTCGGAAACACCATATATTTT
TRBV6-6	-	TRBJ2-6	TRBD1	CASSYLDRGIGGANVLTF	TGTGCCAGCAGTTACTTGGACAGGGGGATTGGTGGGGCCAACGTCCTGACTTTC
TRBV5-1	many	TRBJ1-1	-	CASSLAGRADTEAFF	TGCGCCAGCAGCTTGGCCGGGCGTGCGGACACTGAAGCTTTCTTT
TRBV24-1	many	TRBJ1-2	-	CATSDQGRDYTF	TGTGCCACCAGTGATCAGGGACGGGATTACACCTTC
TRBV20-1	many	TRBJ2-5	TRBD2	CSARGLLAGETQYF	TGCAGTGCTAGAGGCTTACTAGCGGGAGAGACCCAGTACTTC
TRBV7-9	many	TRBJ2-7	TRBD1	CASSSQGAAAYEQYF	TGTGCCAGCAGCTCACAGGGGGCAGCAGCCTACGAGCAGTACTTC
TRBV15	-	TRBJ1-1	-	CATSSRERNEAFF	TGTGCCACCAGCAGCCGGGAACGAAATGAAGCTTTCTTT
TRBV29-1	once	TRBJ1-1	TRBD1	CSVSPGGEAFF	TGCAGCGTATCCCCAGGGGGTGAAGCTTTCTTT
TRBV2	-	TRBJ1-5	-	CASSGTFGDNRPQHF	TGTGCCAGCAGTGGGACCTTTGGCGACAATCGGCCCCAGCATTTT
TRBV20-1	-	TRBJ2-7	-	CSARDLASYEQYF	TGCAGTGCTAGAGATCTAGCCTCCTACGAGCAGTACTTC